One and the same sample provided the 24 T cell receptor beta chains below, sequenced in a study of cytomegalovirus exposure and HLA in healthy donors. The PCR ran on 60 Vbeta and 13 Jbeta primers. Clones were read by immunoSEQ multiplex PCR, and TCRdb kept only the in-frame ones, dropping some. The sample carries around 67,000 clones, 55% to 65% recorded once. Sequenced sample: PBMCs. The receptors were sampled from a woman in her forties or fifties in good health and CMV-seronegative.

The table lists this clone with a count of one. CDR3 nucleotide sequence: TGTGCCTGGAGTAGCAAGACATCTCGGTATTTT. Translating gives CAWSSKTSRYF. The chain recombines TRBV30 with TRBJ2-3, with no clear D. Germline V CDR1 and CDR2: GTSNPN, SVGIG (reference sequence). The CDR3 is 11 amino acids. Trimming pared 2 bases from V and 14 bases from J, leaving 14 bases between. The full variable domain, in which reference TRBV30 and TRBJ2-3 provide the parts outside the CDR3, is SQTIHQWPATLVQPVGSPLSLECTVEGTSNPNLYWYRQAAGRGLQLLFYSVGIGQISSEVPQNLSASRPQDRQFILSSKKLLLSDSGFYLCAWSSKTSRYFGPGTRLTVL.

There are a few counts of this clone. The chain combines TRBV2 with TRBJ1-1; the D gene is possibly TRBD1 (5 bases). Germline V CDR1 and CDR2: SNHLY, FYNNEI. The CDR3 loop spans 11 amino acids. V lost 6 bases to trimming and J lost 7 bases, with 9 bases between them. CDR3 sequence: CASRPQGEAFF. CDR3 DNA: TGTGCCAGCAGGCCCCAGGGTGAAGCTTTCTTT.

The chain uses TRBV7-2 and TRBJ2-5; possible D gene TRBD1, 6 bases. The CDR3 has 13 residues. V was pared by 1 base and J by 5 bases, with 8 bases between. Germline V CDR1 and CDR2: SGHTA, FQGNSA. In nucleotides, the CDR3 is TGTGCCAGCAGCTTAGTGGGGGCGGAGACCCAGTACTTC. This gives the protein CASSLVGAETQYF.

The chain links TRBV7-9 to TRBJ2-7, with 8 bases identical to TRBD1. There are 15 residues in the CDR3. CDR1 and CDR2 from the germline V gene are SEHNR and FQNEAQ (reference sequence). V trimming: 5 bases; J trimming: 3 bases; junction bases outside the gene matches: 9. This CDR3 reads CASSILTGADYEQYF. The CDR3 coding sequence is TGTGCCAGCAGCATCTTGACAGGGGCGGACTACGAGCAGTACTTC.

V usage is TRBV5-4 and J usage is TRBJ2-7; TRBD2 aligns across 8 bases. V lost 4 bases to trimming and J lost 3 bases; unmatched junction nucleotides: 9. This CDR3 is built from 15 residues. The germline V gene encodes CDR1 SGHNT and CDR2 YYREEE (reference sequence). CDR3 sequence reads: CASSPELAANYEQYF. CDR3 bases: TGTGCCAGCAGCCCGGAACTAGCGGCAAACTACGAGCAGTACTTC. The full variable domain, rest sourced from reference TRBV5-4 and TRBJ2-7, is ETGVTQSPTHLIKTRGQQVTLRCSSQSGHNTVSWYQQALGQGPQFIFQYYREEENGRGNFPPRFSGLQFPNYSSELNVNALELDDSALYLCASSPELAANYEQYFGPGTRLTVT.

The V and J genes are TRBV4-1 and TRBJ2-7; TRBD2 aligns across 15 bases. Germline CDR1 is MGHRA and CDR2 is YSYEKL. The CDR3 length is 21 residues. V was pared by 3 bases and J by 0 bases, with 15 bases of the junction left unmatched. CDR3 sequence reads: CASSQIGLAGGRSATSYEQYF. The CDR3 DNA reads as TGCGCCAGCAGCCAGATCGGACTAGCGGGAGGGCGGTCAGCAACCTCCTACGAGCAGTACTTC.

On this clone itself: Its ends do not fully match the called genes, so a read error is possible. The CDR3 loop reads CASSYIPGQPNENLFF. DNA for the CDR3: TGTGCCAGCAGTTACATACCGGGACAGCCGAATGAAAACCTGTTTTTT. V gene TRBV6-5 combines with J gene TRBJ1-4, with TRBD1 matching 7 bases. Germline CDR1 MNHEY, CDR2 SVGAGI. CDR3 size: 16 residues.

For the CDR3, the DNA is TGCAGCGTTGGATCCAGGGGAGAAGTGAACACTGAAGCTTTCTTT. Its translation: CSVGSRGEVNTEAFF. This rearrangement joins TRBV29-1 to TRBJ1-1; weak D call: TRBD1 (6 bases). The V end was cut by 4 bases, the J end by 0 bases, with 15 bases between. Germline V gene sequence: CDR1 SQVTM, CDR2 ANQGSEA. The length of the CDR3 is 15 residues.

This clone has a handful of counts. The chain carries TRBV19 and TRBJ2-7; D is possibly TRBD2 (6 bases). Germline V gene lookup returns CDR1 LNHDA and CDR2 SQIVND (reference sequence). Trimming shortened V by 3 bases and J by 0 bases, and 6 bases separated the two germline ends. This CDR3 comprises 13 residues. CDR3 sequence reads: CASSMTSSYEQYF. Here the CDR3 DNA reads TGTGCCAGTAGTATGACTAGCTCCTACGAGCAGTACTTC.

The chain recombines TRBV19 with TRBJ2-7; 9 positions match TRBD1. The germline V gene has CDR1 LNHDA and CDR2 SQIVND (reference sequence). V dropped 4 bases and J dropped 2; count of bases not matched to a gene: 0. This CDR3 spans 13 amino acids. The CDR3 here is CASSRQGAYEQYF. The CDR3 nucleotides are TGTGCCAGTAGTAGACAGGGGGCCTACGAGCAGTACTTC.

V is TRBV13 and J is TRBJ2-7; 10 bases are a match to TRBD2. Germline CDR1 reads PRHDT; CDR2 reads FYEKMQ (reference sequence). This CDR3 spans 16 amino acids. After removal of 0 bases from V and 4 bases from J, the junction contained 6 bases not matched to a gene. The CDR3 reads CASSLGGAGGPYEQYF. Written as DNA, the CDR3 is TGTGCCAGCAGCTTAGGCGGAGCGGGAGGGCCTTACGAGCAGTACTTC.

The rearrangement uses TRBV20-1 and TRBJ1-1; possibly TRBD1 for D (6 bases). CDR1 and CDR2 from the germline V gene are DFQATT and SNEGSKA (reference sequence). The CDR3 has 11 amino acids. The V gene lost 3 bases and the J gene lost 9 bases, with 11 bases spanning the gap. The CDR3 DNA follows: TGCAGTGCTAGTGCCGGGACAAAAGCTTTCTTT. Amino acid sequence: CSASAGTKAFF.

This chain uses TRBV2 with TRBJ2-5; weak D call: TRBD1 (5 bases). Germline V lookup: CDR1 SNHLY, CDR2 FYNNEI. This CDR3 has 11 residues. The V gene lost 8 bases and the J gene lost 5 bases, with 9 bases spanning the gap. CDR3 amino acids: CASAGWETQYF. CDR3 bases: TGTGCCAGCGCAGGGTGGGAGACCCAGTACTTC.

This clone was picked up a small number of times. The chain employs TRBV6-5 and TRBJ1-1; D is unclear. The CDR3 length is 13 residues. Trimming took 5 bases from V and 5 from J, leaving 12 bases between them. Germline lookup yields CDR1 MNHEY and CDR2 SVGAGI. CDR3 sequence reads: CASSNGLGTEAFF. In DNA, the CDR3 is TGTGCCAGCAGTAATGGACTGGGGACTGAAGCTTTCTTT.

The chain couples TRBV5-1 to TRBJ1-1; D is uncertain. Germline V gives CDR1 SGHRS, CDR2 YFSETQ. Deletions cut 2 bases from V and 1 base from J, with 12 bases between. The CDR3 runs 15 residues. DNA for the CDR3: TGCGCCAGCAGCTTAGACACATTTGGGAACACTGAAGCTTTCTTT. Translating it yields CASSLDTFGNTEAFF.

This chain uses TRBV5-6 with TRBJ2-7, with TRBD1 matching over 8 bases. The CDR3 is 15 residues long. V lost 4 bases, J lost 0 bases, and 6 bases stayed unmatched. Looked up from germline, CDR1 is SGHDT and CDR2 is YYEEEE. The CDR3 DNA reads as TGTGCCAGCAGCCGACAGGGGACGTCCTCCTACGAGCAGTACTTC. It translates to CASSRQGTSSYEQYF.

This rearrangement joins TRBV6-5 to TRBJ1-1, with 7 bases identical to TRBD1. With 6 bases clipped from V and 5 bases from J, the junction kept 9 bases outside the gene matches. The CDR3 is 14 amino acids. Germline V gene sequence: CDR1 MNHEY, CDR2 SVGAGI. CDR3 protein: CASSLRGRGTEAFF. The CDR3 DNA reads TGTGCCAGCAGCCTTAGGGGGCGCGGAACTGAAGCTTTCTTT.

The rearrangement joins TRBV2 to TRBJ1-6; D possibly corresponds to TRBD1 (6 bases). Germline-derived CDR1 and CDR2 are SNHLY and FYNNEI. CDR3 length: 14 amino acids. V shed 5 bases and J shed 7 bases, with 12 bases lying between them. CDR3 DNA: TGTGCCAGCAGTATCATCACAGGGAATTCACCCCTCCACTTT. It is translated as CASSIITGNSPLHF.

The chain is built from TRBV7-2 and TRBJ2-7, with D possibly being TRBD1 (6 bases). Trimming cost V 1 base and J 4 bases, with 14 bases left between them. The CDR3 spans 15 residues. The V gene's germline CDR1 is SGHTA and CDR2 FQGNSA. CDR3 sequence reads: CASSLVGAATYEQYF. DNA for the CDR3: TGTGCCAGCAGCTTAGTGGGGGCAGCTACATACGAGCAGTACTTC.

The CDR3 nucleotides are TGTGCCAGCAGTCTACAGGGACCACCCTACGAGCAGTACTTC. This translates into CASSLQGPPYEQYF. This chain uses TRBV27 with TRBJ2-7; maybe TRBD1 (6 bases). V was shortened by 5 bases and J by 2 bases, with 13 bases between the two germline ends. CDR1 MNHEY and CDR2 SMNVEV come from the germline V gene (reference sequence). The CDR3 spans 14 residues.

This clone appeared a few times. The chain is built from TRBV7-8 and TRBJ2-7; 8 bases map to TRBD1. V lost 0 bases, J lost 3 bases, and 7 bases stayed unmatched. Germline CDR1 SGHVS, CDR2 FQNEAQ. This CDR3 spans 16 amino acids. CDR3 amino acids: CASSLARAGGIYEQYF. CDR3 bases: TGTGCCAGCAGCTTAGCGCGGGCAGGGGGCATCTACGAGCAGTACTTC.

The CDR3 coding sequence is TGTGCCAGCAGCCCGAATGGGGGGGAGCAGTACTTC. Translated, it gives CASSPNGGEQYF. The chain carries TRBV5-4 and TRBJ2-7; a weak D match, TRBD2 (6 bases). In germline, CDR1 is SGHNT, CDR2 YYREEE (reference sequence). The V gene lost 4 bases and the J gene lost 7 bases, with 12 bases spanning the gap. The CDR3 loop spans 12 amino acids.

The CDR3 protein is CASSPPGGRWDEQFF. DNA for the CDR3: TGCGCCAGCAGCCCCCCAGGGGGGCGATGGGATGAGCAGTTCTTC. J is TRBJ2-1 and V is TRBV5-1; tentative D call: TRBD1 (7 bases). Trimming took off 4 bases at V and 8 bases at J, with 19 bases between the two ends. Germline V gene sequence: CDR1 SGHRS, CDR2 YFSETQ. The CDR3 contains 15 residues.

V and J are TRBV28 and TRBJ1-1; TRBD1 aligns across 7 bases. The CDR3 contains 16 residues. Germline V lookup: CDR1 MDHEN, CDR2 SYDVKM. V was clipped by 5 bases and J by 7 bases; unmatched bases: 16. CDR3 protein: CASSPPSGQDGGEAFF. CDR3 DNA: TGTGCCAGCAGTCCGCCCAGCGGACAGGATGGCGGTGAAGCTTTCTTT.